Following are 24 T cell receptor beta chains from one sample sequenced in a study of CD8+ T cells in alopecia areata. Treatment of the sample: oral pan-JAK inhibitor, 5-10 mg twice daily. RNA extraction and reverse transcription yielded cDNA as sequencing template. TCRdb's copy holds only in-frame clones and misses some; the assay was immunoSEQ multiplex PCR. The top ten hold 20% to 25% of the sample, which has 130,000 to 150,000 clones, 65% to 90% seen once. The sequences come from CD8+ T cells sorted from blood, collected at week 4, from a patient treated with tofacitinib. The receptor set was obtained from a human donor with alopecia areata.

CDR3 DNA sequence: TGTGCCATCAGTGAGCTGGACTACAATGAGCAGTTCTTC. Encoded protein: CAISELDYNEQFF. J is TRBJ2-1 and V is TRBV10-3; D gene ambiguous. With 2 bases removed from V and 3 bases from J, the gap between germline ends came to 5 bases. This CDR3 comprises 13 residues. Germline V gene sequence: CDR1 ENHRY, CDR2 SYGVKD.

The CDR3 DNA reads as TGCAGCGTTTCCTCTGGACGGGACACCGGGGAGCTGTTTTTT. Protein sequence: CSVSSGRDTGELFF. J is TRBJ2-2 and V is TRBV29-1; D is undetermined. Trimming cost V 5 bases and J 3 bases, with 13 bases left between them. The CDR3 runs 14 residues. Germline CDR1 reads SQVTM; CDR2 reads ANQGSEA.

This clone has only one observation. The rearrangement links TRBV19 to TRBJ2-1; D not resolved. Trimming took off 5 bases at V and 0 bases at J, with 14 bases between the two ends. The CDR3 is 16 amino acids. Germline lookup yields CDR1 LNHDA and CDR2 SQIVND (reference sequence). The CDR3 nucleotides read TGTGCCAGTAGTCGCCCCCAGGTAGACTCCTACAATGAGCAGTTCTTC. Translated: CASSRPQVDSYNEQFF.

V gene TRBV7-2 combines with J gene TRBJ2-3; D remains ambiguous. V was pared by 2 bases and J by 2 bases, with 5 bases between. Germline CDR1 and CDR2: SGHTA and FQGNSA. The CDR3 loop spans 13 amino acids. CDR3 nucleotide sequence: TGTGCCAGCAGCTTATCTCTCACAGATACGCAGTATTTT. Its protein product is CASSLSLTDTQYF.

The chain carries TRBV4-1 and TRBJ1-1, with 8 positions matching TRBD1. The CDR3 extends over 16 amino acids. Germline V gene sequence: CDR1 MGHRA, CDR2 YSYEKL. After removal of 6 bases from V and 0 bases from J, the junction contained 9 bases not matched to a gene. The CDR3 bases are TGCGCCAGCAGGCACGGGACAGGTCTGATGAACACTGAAGCTTTCTTT. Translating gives CASRHGTGLMNTEAFF.

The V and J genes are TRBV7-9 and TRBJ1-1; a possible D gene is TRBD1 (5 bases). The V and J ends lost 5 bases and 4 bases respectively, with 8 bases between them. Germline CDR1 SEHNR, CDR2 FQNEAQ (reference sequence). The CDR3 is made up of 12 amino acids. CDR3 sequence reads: CASSRGSTEAFF. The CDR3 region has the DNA TGTGCCAGCAGCAGGGGTAGCACTGAAGCTTTCTTT.

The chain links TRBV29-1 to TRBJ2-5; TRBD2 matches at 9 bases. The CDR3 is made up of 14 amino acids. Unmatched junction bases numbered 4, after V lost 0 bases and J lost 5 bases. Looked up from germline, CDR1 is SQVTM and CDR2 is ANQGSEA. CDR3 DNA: TGCAGCGTTGAAGAGAGCGGGGGGTTGGAGACCCAGTACTTC. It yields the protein CSVEESGGLETQYF.

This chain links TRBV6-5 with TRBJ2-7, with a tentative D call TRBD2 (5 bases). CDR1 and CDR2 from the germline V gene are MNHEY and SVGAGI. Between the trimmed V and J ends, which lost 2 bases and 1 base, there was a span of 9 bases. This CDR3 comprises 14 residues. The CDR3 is CASSYLGVSYEQYF. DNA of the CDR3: TGTGCCAGCAGTTACCTCGGGGTATCCTACGAGCAGTACTTC.

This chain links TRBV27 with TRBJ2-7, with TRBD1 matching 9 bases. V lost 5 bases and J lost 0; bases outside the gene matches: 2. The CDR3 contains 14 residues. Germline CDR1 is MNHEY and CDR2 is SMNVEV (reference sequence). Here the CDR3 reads CASSVGQGSYEQYF. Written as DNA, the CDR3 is TGTGCCAGCAGTGTGGGACAGGGCTCCTACGAGCAGTACTTC.

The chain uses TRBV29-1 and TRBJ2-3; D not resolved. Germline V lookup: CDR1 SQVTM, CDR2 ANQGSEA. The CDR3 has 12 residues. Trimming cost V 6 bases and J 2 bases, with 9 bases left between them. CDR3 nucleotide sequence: TGCAGCGTCTCCTGGGACACAGATACGCAGTATTTT. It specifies CSVSWDTDTQYF.

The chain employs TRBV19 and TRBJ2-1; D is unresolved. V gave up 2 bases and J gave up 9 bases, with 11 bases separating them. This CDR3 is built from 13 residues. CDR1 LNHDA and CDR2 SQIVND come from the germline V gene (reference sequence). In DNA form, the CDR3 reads TGTGCCAGTAGTATAACTCCCGTAGCTGAGCAGTTCTTC. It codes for CASSITPVAEQFF.

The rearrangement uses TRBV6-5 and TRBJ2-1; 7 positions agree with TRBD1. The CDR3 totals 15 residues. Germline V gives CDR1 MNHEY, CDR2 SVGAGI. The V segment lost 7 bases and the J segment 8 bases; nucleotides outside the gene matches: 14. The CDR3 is CASTNTGTEAHEQFF. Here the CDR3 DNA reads TGTGCCAGCACGAATACCGGGACAGAAGCCCATGAGCAGTTCTTC.

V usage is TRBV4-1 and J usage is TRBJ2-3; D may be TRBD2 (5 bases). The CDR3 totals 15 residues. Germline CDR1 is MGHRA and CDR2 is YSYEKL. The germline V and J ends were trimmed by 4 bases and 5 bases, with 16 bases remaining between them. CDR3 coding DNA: TGCGCCAGCAGCCCTACCCGGGGTGGAGGAGATACGCAGTATTTT. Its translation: CASSPTRGGGDTQYF.

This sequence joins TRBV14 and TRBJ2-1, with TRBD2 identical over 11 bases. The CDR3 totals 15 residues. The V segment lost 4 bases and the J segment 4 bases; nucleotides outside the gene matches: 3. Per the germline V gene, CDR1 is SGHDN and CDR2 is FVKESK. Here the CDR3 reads CASSLLAGVYNEQFF. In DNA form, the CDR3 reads TGTGCCAGCAGCCTACTAGCGGGGGTTTACAATGAGCAGTTCTTC.

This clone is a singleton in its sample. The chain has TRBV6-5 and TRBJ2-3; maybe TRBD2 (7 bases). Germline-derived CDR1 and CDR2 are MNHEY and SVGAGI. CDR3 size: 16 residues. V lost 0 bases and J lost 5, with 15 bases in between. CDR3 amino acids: CASSYSAGQGLDTQYF. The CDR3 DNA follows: TGTGCCAGCAGTTACTCAGCGGGACAAGGATTAGATACGCAGTATTTT.

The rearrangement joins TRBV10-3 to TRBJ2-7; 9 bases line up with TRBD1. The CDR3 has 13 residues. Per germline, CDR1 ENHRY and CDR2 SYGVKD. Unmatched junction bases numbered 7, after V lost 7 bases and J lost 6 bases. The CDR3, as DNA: TGTGCCATCAAACGGGACAGGGAAGGCGAGCAGTACTTC. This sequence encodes CAIKRDREGEQYF.

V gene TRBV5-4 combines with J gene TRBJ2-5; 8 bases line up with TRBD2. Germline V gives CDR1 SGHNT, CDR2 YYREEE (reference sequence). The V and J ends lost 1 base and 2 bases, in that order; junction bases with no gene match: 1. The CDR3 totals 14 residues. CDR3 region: CASSLTSGQETQYF. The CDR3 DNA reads TGTGCCAGCAGCTTGACTAGCGGTCAAGAGACCCAGTACTTC.

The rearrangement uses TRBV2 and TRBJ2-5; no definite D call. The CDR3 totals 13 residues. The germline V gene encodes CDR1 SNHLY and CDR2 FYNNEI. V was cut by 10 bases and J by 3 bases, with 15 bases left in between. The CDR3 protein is CAKEGIPKETQYF. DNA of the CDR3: TGTGCCAAGGAAGGGATCCCTAAAGAGACCCAGTACTTC.

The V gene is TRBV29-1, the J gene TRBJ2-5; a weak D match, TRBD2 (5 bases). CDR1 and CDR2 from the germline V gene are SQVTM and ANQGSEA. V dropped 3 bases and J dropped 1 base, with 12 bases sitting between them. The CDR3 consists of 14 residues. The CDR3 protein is CSVDEGISQETQYF. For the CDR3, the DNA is TGCAGCGTTGATGAGGGAATCTCCCAAGAGACCCAGTACTTC. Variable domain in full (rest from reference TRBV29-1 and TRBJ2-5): SAVISQKPSRDICQRGTSLTIQCQVDSQVTMMFWYRQQPGQSLTLIATANQGSEATYESGFVIDKFPISRPNLTFSTLTVSNMSPEDSSIYLCSVDEGISQETQYFGPGTRLLVL.

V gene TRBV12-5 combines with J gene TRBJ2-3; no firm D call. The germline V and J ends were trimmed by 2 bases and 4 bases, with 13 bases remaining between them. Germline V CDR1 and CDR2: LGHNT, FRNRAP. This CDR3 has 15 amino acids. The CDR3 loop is CASGLIRVRADTQYF. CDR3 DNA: TGTGCTAGTGGTTTGATCCGGGTTCGCGCAGATACGCAGTATTTT.

The CDR3: CASSAQKGETDTQYF. The CDR3 DNA is TGCGCCAGCAGCGCCCAAAAGGGCGAGACAGATACGCAGTATTTT. The chain employs TRBV5-1 and TRBJ2-3; D gene uncertain. Germline lookup yields CDR1 SGHRS and CDR2 YFSETQ. V lost 4 bases, J lost 3 bases, and 15 bases lay in between. There are 15 residues in the CDR3.

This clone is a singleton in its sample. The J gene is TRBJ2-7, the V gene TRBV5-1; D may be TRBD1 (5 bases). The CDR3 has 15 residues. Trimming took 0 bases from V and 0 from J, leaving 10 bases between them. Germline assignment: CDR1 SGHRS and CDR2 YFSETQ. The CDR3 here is CASSLEGASSYEQYF. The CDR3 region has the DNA TGCGCCAGCAGCTTGGAAGGGGCTAGCTCCTACGAGCAGTACTTC.

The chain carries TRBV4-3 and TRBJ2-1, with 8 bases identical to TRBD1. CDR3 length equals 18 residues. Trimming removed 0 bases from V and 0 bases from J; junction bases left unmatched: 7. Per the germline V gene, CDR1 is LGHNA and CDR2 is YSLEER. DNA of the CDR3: TGCGCCAGCAGCCAAGATAAGGACAGGGAGAGCTCCTACAATGAGCAGTTCTTC. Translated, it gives CASSQDKDRESSYNEQFF.

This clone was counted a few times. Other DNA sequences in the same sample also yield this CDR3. The CDR3, as DNA: TGTGCCAGCAGTTACTCCCTAGCGGGGGGCTACAATGAGCAGTTCTTC. It is translated as CASSYSLAGGYNEQFF. The chain employs TRBV6-5 and TRBJ2-1, with 11 positions matching TRBD2. Germline-derived CDR1 and CDR2 are MNHEY and SVGAGI. This CDR3 has 16 residues. With V trimmed by 0 bases and J by 3 bases, 1 base remained unmatched.